This is a list of T cell receptor beta chains from one sample in a study of CXCR3-negative and CXCR3-positive naive CD8 T cells. TCRdb re-called the 5' RACE reads, yielding one record per CDR3 amino acid sequence without DNA. In all, the sample yields over 7,000 distinct CDR3 sequences. Material for sequencing was naive CXCR3- CD8+ T cells from blood. The receptors were sampled from a human donor in good health. Some clones in this sample may be carry-over from other donors' samples. CDR3s include the opening cysteine and the closing phenylalanine or tryptophan. The size field is filled for only some rows; it gives once, few, many or a size class.

j_gene,len,abundance,v_gene,CDR3aa
TRBJ2-1,13,-,TRBV2,CASVLAGLYEQFF
TRBJ1-4,13,medium-sized,TRBV4-1,CASSQEGNEKLFF
TRBJ2-1,15,-,TRBV12-3/TRBV12-4,CASSSGDPLYNEQFF
TRBJ1-1,12,medium-sized,TRBV29-1,CSVGKDWAEAFF
TRBJ2-1,14,-,TRBV25-1,CASSKDRGYNEQFF
TRBJ1-1,14,medium-sized,TRBV19,CASSINVVGTEAFF
TRBJ2-2,13,-,TRBV29-1,CSVVLGASGELFF
TRBJ2-7,15,-,TRBV11-2,CASSSPLLPLYEQYF
TRBJ2-3,15,-,TRBV7-9,CASSLGGTSDDTQYF
TRBJ2-3,15,medium-sized,TRBV7-9,CASSLAAGGQDTQYF
TRBJ2-7,14,medium-sized,TRBV12-3/TRBV12-4,CASSPTSGSYEQYF
TRBJ2-2,13,medium-sized,TRBV10-3,CAIRSGDHGELFF
TRBJ2-1,18,medium-sized,TRBV6-2/TRBV6-3,CASSYILAGGSSYNEQFF
TRBJ2-1,14,-,TRBV29-1,CSVERAVSYNEQFF
TRBJ2-1,15,-,TRBV10-3,CAISEDRGAYNEQFF
TRBJ1-1,13,medium-sized,TRBV19,CASSYTGGTEAFF
TRBJ1-1,12,-,TRBV24-1,CATGTVGTEAFF
TRBJ1-1,12,medium-sized,TRBV7-9,CASSSGQGTPFF
TRBJ2-1,16,-,TRBV7-3,CASSKNRALSQDEQFF
TRBJ2-7,15,-,TRBV20-1,CSARGGVAGTYEQYF
TRBJ2-1,16,medium-sized,TRBV7-2,CASSLGLAGSYNEQFF
TRBJ1-2,12,-,TRBV29-1,CSVERGSYGYTF
TRBJ2-1,16,medium-sized,TRBV14,CASSHSTSGVRWEQFF
TRBJ2-4,18,-,TRBV19,CASSIPVSGRGAKNIKYF
TRBJ1-1,14,-,TRBV2,CASSEGQPGTEAFF
TRBJ1-2,14,-,TRBV13,CASSSPTGNYGYTF
TRBJ2-3,15,-,TRBV14,CASSLLAGYTDTQYF
TRBJ2-1,15,-,TRBV7-9,CASSYAMSSYNEQFF
TRBJ1-1,11,-,TRBV19,CASKKGSEAFF
TRBJ2-7,14,-,TRBV13,CASSSTGSSYEQYF
TRBJ2-1,15,medium-sized,TRBV7-2,CASSLAGGRYNEQFF
TRBJ2-1,15,medium-sized,TRBV7-8,CASSLRTSGYNEQFF
TRBJ2-3,11,medium-sized,TRBV29-1,CSVEDLGTQYF
TRBJ2-1,15,medium-sized,TRBV20-1,CSAESGGTSGNEQFF
TRBJ2-1,14,-,TRBV29-1,CSVVRGSSYNEQFF
TRBJ2-1,16,-,TRBV11-2,CASSYPISGSYNEQFF
TRBJ1-2,14,-,TRBV28,CASSRDSEPYGYTF
TRBJ1-1,11,-,TRBV4-3,CASSQGFEAFF
TRBJ2-3,13,-,TRBV28,CASSSVHSDTQYF
TRBJ2-1,12,medium-sized,TRBV9,CASSPGGNEQFF
TRBJ2-7,16,medium-sized,TRBV28,CASRDTGIRSSYEQYF